This T cell receptor (beta chain) was sequenced in a study of shared clonotypes between healthy human individuals (dated by TCRdb to about 2020). Context from the whole study: The cohort comprised two women and a few men aged 18 to 49 years. For each donor, CD4 naive and CD4 memory were each run on three plates, CD8 naive on two plates, and CD8 memory on one plate. The study deeply sequenced blood TCR repertoires of about 5 healthy adults to estimate repertoire size and the extent of clonotype sharing between individuals. Libraries were prepared and TCR repertoires were sequenced by different laboratories using diverse techniques, in order to increase sequencing depth and limit assay-specific biases. Each donor's leukapheresis produced roughly between roughly 0.85 and 9.5 billion PBMCs. What the study reported, not specific to this receptor: Rarefaction of sorted-subset datasets indicated incomplete sequencing despite the large sequencing depth. Only blood was sampled, and tissue TCR repertoires likely differ from those in blood. Sharing across a handful of donors was observed for about 5% of naive CD4, 3.5% of naive CD8, 2.3% of memory CD4, and around 0.42% of memory CD8 clonotypes. Compared with non-shared clonotypes, clonotypes shared by all four sorted-subset donors had higher generation probabilities. Larger estimated clonotype richness was generally found for naive subsets than for memory subsets. Because the study included only a small number of donors, the genetic and exposure-history diversity represented was limited. Pairwise subsampling indicated that sequencing depth was expected to affect the degree of clonotype sharing among donors.

Comment on this clone: The antigen it binds to is not known. The sample holds no much larger clone one base away, and base qualities are not on file.

TCR CDR3 regions were amplified from genomic DNA by multiplex PCR using the deep immunoSEQ assay. Extracted genomic DNA from each cell subset was spread evenly across all wells of several immunoSEQ 96-well plates, with each plate serving as a replicate. Each replicate PCR for sorted subsets received around 0.2 ug genomic DNA, equal to tens of thousands of T cell genomes. The purified libraries were quantified using a Qubit 3.0 fluorometer, sized with a Bioanalyzer 2100, and then quantified again using the KAPA Library Quantification kit. Each immunoSEQ 96-well plate was sequenced on its own single-read 150-cycle Illumina NextSeq 550 flow cell. The original methods were these. Because only junctional sequences without quality scores were contained in the immunoSEQ output, filtering matching that applied to full-length reads could not be performed. To assign V/J genes and CDR3, sequences were annotated using PyIR, a Python wrapper for IgBLAST v1.9, with IMGT germline references. Reads were removed for weak V/J assignments (E-value above 1e-6), missing CDR3, stop codons, out-of-frame junctions, or ambiguous translated residues. V3J clonotypes were defined as sequences sharing an identical inferred V gene, J gene, and CDR3 amino acid sequence. The percentage overlap between two repertoires was calculated by dividing the number of shared unique clonotypes by the size of the smaller repertoire. RTK rarefaction, the Chao1 estimator, and Recon v2.1 estimates of unobserved clonotypes were used to assess repertoire richness. For all TCRbeta clonotypes obtained by the gDNA method from several donors, generation probabilities were computed with OLGA. Not all clones reach the TCRdb copy of this immuneACCESS table, which keeps in-frame sequences only. Checked studies attribute under half of the gap to unresolved V genes and leave the rest unexplained. Clonal size and the V and J genes are those of that table, whereas D and trimming came from the DNA. The sample yields around 2,100,000 clones; approximately 94% were counted once. The ten largest account for roughly 1.2% of the sample.

CD8 naive samples were obtained by positive selection for CCR7 among CD45RO-negative cells, yielding a CD45RA+CCR7+ population from which TemRA cells were excluded. Healthy HIV-negative adults with no recently reported acute infections or vaccinations were included as donors. Every donor was a Caucasian adult living in Nashville, Tennessee, USA. Blood was obtained by leukapheresis, after which PBMCs were separated by Ficoll-Histopaque density gradient centrifugation and cryopreserved in liquid nitrogen vapor phase. Analytical flow cytometry was used to check the purity and quantity of every magnetically sorted T cell population. Each sorted fraction had its genomic DNA isolated and then quantified by UV absorbance on a Nanodrop 2000c. Trimming at the junction amounts to 1 base on V and 0 bases on J, and the germline ends lie 9 bases apart. The CDR3 contains 15 residues, cysteine and phenylalanine counted. The sequence is cut down to CDR3 DNA, 45 bases in frame from base 1. From the germline V gene, CDR1 is KGHSH and CDR2 is LQKENI.

The chain uses TRBV18 and TRBJ1-1; perhaps TRBD1 is the D gene, with 5 bases matching. Material: naive CD8+ T cells sorted from blood. What this sample's cell subset or site label stands for: CD45RA+CCR7+. This TCR was recovered from a man between 18 and 35 years old in good health. The CDR3: CASSPHDRMNTEAFF. The nucleotide sequence reads TGTGCCAGCTCACCACACGACAGAATGAACACTGAAGCTTTCTTT.